This TCR beta chain was captured in a study of glioma-infiltrating T cells after dendritic cell vaccination (dated by TCRdb to the mid-2010s). As for the study more broadly: The cohort comprised around 15 glioblastoma patients from Phase I and II dendritic cell vaccination trials, 9 newly diagnosed and 6 with recurrent disease. Survival after dendritic cell vaccination was correlated with TCR sequencing metrics such as TIL content and the overlap between tumor and blood repertoires. In glioblastoma patients vaccinated with dendritic cells, deep sequencing of TCR beta CDR3 regions served to measure the amount of tumor-infiltrating lymphocytes and to compare repertoires between tumor and blood. Between the early 2000s and the early 2010s, patients were given autologous tumor lysate-pulsed dendritic cell vaccination. Patients received three intradermal dendritic cell vaccine injections at biweekly intervals in the arm below the axilla. The vaccine consisted of monocyte-derived dendritic cells cultured about 7 days with IL-4 and GM-CSF, then pulsed overnight with autologous tumor lysate. Points the paper makes about the study in general: Higher estimated pretreatment TIL content predicted longer time to progression and overall survival after dendritic cell vaccination. The cohort was small and heterogeneous, only a few patients had full blood and tumor sets, and even fewer had initial-recurrent tumor pairs. The three-group TCR overlap response model was characterized as speculative, and prospective validation of the model was stated to be required. No direct relationship between TCR clonality and survival was found, suggesting a diverse polyclonal response may matter.

The label giving this sample's time point can be read as: after dendritic cell vaccination, including at tumor progression/relapse. To be selected, patients needed enough residual fresh-frozen tumor tissue and more than two years of available survival data. An isocitrate dehydrogenase mutation was not carried by any of the glioblastoma patients, although molecular status was otherwise variable. PBMC were collected before vaccination, two weeks after the third vaccination, and at tumor progression if tumor progression occurred. The Qiagen DNeasy Blood extraction Kit was used to extract genomic DNA. TCRB CDR3 regions were amplified from roughly 1.8 ug genomic DNA, or all available DNA if less, using the immunoSEQ assay. The multiplex PCR relied on 60 forward primers for TCR V beta segments and 13 reverse primers for J beta segments. To estimate the number of reads per starting template, synthetic control templates were added to each sample at limiting dilution. Reads of 87 bp were generated by sequencing on the Illumina HiSeq System. The paper's data handling went like this. PCR and sequencing errors were removed by a nearest neighbor algorithm that merged closely related sequences. TCR overlap was defined as the percentage of unique tumor TCR beta sequences that were also found in the peripheral blood of the same patient. What TCRdb holds here is the immuneACCESS table cut down to in-frame rearrangements. Part of the clones is not present; checked against another copy, under half of the missing clones reflect an unresolved V gene, and the others are unexplained. V, J and clone size reflect that table, while D and trimming were determined from the DNA. For this sample the table gives roughly 85,000 clones, of which less than 85% were detected only once. Around 8% of the sample belongs to the ten largest clones.

Its CDR3 holds 14 amino acids, cysteine through phenylalanine. Only the CDR3 DNA stays, 42 bases, in frame from base 1. The junction carries 8 bases between V and J, which are trimmed by 0 bases and 5 bases respectively. The germline V gene specifies SGDLS as CDR1 and YYNGEE as CDR2. On this clone: No antigen is known for it. No much larger clonotype is one base removed from it; base qualities were not supplied.

The rearranged segments are TRBV9 and TRBJ2-2; D gene: possibly TRBD2, on 5 matching bases. Sequenced material: blood, taken after dendritic cell vaccination. The sequence was collected from a human donor with glioblastoma. The bases read TGTGCCAGCAGCGTAGGTCTAGCAACCGGGGAGCTGTTTTTT. The resulting protein is CASSVGLATGELFF.